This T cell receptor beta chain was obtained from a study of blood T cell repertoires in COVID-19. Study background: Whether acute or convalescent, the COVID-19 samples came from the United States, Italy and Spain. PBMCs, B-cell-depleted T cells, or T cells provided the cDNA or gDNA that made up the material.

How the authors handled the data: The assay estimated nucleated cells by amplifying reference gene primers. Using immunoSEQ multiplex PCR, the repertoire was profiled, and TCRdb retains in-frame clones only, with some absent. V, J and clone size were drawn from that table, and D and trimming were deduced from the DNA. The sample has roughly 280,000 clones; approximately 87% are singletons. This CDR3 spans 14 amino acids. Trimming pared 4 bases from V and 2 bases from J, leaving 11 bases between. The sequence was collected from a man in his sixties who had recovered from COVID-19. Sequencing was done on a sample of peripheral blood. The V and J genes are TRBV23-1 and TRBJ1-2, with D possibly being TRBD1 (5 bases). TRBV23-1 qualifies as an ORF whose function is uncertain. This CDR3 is CASSRTGRNYGYTF. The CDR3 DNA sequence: TGCGCCAGCAGTCGCACAGGTCGGAACTATGGCTACACCTTC.